The T cell receptor (beta chain) described here comes from a study of T cell responses to AZD1222 COVID-19 vaccine. Overall study findings and caveats: Repertoire sampling occurred only after the peak T cell response. Across spike, vaccine-associated CD4 TCRs were found, dominant at 160-218 and 743-854.

This clone was seen a handful of times. What it binds is not known. Clones were sequenced by immunoSEQ multiplex PCR, and TCRdb holds only the in-frame ones, with some missing. The profile shows under 130,000 clones, about 91% of them singletons. Germline CDR1 is SGHAT and CDR2 is FQNNGV. CDR3 length equals 15 residues. Losses at the gene ends were 1 base for V and 2 bases for J; bases not matched to a gene: 3. The chain links TRBV11-2 to TRBJ2-7; 9 nucleotides agree with TRBD2. The source material was peripheral blood, sampled 28 days after the second AZD1222 dose. The sequence derives from an adult who received the AZD1222 COVID-19 vaccine. The CDR3 loop is CASSLASGATYEQYF. CDR3 in DNA: TGTGCCAGCAGCTTAGCTAGCGGGGCTACCTACGAGCAGTACTTC.